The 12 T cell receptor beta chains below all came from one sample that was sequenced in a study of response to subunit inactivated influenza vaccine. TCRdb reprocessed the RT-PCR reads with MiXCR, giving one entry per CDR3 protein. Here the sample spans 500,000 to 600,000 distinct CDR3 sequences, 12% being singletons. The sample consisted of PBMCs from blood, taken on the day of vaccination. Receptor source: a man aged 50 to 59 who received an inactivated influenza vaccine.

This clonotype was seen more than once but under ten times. Here the CDR3 reads CASSLLSSETQYF. The CDR3 nucleotides read TGTGCCAGCAGCCTACTAAGTTCAGAGACCCAGTACTTC. This chain uses TRBV7-2 with TRBJ2-5, with D unclear. V lost 5 bases, J lost 4 bases, and 11 bases lay in between. CDR3 length equals 13 residues. The germline V gene encodes CDR1 SGHTA and CDR2 FQGNSA.

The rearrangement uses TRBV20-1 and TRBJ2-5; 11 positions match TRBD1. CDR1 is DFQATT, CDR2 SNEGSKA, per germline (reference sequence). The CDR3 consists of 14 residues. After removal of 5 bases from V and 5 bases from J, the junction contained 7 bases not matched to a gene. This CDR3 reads CSAPRTGGVETQYF. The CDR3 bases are TGCAGTGCTCCTAGGACAGGGGGCGTCGAGACCCAGTACTTC.

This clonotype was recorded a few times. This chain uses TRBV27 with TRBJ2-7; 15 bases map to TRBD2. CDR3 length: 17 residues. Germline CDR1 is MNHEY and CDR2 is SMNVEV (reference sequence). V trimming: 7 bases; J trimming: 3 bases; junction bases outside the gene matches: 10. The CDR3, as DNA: TGTGCCAGCAACTCCCAGGGACTAGCGGGGGGCGACTACGAGCAGTACTTC. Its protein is CASNSQGLAGGDYEQYF.

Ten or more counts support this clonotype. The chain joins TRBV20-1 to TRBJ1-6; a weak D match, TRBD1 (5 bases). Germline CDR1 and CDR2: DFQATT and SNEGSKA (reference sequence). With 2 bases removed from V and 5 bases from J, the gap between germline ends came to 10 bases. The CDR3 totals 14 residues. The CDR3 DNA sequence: TGCAGTGCTAGACCGCAGGGTAATAATTCACCCCTCCACTTT. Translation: CSARPQGNNSPLHF.

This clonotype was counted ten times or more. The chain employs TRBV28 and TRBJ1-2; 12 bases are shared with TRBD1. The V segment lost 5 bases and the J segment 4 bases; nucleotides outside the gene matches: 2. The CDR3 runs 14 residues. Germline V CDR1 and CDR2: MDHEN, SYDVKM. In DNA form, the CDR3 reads TGTGCCAGCAGTGGGGGACAGGGGGCCTATGGCTACACCTTC. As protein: CASSGGQGAYGYTF.

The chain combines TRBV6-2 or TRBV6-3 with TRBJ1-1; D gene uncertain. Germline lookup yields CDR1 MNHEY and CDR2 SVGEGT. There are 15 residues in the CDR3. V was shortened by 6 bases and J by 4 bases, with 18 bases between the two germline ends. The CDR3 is CASSLVDSYGTEAFF. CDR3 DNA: TGTGCCAGCAGCCTCGTCGACTCGTATGGCACTGAAGCTTTCTTT.

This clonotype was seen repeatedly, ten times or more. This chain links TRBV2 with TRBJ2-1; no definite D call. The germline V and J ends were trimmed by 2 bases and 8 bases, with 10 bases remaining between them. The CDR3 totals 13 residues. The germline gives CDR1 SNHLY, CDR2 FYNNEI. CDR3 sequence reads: CASSESGIHEQFF. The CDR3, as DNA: TGTGCCAGCAGTGAATCGGGTATTCATGAGCAGTTCTTC. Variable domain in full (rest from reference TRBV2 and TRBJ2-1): EPEVTQTPSHQVTQMGQEVILRCVPISNHLYFYWYRQILGQKVEFLVSFYNNEISEKSEIFDDQFSVERPDGSNFTLKIRSTKLEDSAMYFCASSESGIHEQFFGPGTRLTVL.

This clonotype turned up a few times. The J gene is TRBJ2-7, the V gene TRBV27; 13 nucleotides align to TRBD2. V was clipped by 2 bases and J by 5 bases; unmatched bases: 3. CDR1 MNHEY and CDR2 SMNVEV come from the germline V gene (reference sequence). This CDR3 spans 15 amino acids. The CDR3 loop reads CASSLGLAGAHEQYF. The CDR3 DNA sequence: TGTGCCAGCAGTTTAGGACTAGCGGGAGCCCACGAGCAGTACTTC.

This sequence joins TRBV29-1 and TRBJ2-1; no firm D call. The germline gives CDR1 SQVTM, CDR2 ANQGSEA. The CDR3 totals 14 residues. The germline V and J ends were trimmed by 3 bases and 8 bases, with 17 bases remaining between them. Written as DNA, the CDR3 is TGCAGCGTTGAGTTGGGGTCGGCGCCGGATGAGCAGTTCTTC. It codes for CSVELGSAPDEQFF.

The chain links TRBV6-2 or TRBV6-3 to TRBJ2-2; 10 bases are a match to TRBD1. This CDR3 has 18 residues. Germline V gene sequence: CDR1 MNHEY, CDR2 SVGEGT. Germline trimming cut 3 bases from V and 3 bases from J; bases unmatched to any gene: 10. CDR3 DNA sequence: TGTGCCAGCAGTTATCGTTGGGGGACAGGGGAGGACACCGGGGAGCTGTTTTTT. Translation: CASSYRWGTGEDTGELFF.

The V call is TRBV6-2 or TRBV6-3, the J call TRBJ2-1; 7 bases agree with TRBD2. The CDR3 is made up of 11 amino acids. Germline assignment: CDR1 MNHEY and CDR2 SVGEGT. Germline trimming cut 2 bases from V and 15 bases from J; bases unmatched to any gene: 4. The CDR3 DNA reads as TGTGCCAGCAGTTACAGGCGGGAGTCGTTCTTC. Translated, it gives CASSYRRESFF.

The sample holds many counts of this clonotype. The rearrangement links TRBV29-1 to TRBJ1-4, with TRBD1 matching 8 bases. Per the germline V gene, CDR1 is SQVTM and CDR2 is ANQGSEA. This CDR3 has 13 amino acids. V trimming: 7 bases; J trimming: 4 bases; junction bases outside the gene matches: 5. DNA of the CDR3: TGCAGCGCCAGGGGGCTCGGTAATGAAAAACTGTTTTTT. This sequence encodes CSARGLGNEKLFF.